This T cell receptor (beta chain) comes out of a study of blood T cell repertoires in COVID-19. Across the study: Some COVID-19 samples were acute and others convalescent; all came from the United States, Italy and Spain.

The protocol was immunoSEQ multiplex PCR, while the TCRdb copy is restricted to in-frame clones and leaves out a portion. This table holds approximately 90,000 clones, approximately 80% found once. V was pared by 1 base and J by 2 bases, with 12 bases between. This CDR3 is built from 15 residues. Germline V gives CDR1 SGHAT, CDR2 FQNNGV. This clone has more than one count but fewer than ten. Input material: peripheral blood. This clonotype was sampled from an elderly woman with acute or convalescent COVID-19. This rearrangement joins TRBV11-2 to TRBJ2-7, with a tentative D call TRBD1 (6 bases). In nucleotides, the CDR3 is TGTGCCAGCAGCTTAGTCGGGACATATACCTACGAGCAGTACTTC. This gives the protein CASSLVGTYTYEQYF.